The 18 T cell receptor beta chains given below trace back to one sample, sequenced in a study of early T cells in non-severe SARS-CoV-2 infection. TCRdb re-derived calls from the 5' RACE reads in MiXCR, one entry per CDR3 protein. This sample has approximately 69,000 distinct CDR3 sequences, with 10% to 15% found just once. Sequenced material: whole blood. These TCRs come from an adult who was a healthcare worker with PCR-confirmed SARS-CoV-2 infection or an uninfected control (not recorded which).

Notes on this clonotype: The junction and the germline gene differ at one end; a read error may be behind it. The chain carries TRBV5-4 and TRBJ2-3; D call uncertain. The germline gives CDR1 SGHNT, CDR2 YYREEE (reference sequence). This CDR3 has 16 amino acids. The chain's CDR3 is CASSRRALLSTETQYF. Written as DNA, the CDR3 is TGTGCCAGCAGTCGACGGGCCCTTTTAAGCACAGAAACGCAGTATTTT.

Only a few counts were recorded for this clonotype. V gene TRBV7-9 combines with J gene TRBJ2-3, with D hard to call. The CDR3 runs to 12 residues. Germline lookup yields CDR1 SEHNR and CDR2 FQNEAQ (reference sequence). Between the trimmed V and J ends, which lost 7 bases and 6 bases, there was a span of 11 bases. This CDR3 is CASITETDTQYF. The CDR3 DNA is TGTGCCAGCATCACGGAAACGGATACGCAGTATTTT. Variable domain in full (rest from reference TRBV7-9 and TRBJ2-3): DTGVSQNPRHKITKRGQNVTFRCDPISEHNRLYWYRQTLGQGPEFLTYFQNEAQLEKSRLLSDRFSAERPKGSFSTLEIQRTEQGDSAMYLCASITETDTQYFGPGTRLTVL.

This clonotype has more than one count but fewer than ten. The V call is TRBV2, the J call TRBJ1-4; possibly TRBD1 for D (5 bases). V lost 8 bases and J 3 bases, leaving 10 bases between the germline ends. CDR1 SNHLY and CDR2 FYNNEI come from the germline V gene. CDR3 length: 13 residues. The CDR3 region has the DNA TGTGCCAGCGAATTCAGGGCTAATGAAAAACTGTTTTTT. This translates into CASEFRANEKLFF.

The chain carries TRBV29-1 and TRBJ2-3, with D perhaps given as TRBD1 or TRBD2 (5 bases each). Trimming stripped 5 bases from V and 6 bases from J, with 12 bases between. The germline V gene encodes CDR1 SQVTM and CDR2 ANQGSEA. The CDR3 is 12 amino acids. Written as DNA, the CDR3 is TGCAGCGTTCGGGACCTCAGGGATACGCAGTATTTT. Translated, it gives CSVRDLRDTQYF.

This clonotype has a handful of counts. CDR3 loop: CASSGQGMADTQYF. The CDR3 DNA follows: TGTGCCAGTAGCGGACAGGGGATGGCAGATACGCAGTATTTT. J is TRBJ2-3 and V is TRBV19, with 9 bases identical to TRBD1. The V gene's germline CDR1 is LNHDA and CDR2 SQIVND (reference sequence). J was trimmed by 4 bases and V by 6 bases; bases with no gene match: 5. This CDR3 has 14 residues. Full variable domain (rest looked up from reference TRBV19 and TRBJ2-3): DGGITQSPKYLFRKEGQNVTLSCEQNLNHDAMYWYRQDPGQGLRLIYYSQIVNDFQKGDIAEGYSVSREKKESFPLTVTSAQKNPTAFYLCASSGQGMADTQYFGPGTRLTVL.

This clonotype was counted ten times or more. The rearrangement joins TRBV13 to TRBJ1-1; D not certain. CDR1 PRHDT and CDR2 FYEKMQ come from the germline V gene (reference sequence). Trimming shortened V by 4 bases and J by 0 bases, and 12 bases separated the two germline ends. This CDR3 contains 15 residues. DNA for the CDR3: TGTGCCAGCAGCTCCGCGGCGGGAATGAACACTGAAGCTTTCTTT. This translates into CASSSAAGMNTEAFF.

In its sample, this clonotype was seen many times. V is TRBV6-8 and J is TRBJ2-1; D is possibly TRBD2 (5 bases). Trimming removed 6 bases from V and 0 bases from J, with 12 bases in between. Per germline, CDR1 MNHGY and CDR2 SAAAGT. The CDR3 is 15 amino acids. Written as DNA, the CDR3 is TGTGCCAGCAGGTCACAGAGGGACTCCTACAATGAGCAGTTCTTC. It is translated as CASRSQRDSYNEQFF.

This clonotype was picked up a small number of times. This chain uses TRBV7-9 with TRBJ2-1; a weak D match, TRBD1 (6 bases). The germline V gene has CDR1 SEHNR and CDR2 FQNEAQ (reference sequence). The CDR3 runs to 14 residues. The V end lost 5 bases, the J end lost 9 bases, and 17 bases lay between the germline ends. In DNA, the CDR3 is TGTGCCAGCAGCCAGATGCAGGGGTTGACTGAGCAGTTCTTC. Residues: CASSQMQGLTEQFF.

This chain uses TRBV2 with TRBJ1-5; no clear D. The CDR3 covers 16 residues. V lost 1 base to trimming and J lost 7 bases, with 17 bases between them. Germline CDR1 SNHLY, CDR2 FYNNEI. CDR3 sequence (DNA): TGTGCCAGCAGTGAAGAGACTTCAAAAAATGGGCAGCCCCAGCATTTT. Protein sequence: CASSEETSKNGQPQHF.

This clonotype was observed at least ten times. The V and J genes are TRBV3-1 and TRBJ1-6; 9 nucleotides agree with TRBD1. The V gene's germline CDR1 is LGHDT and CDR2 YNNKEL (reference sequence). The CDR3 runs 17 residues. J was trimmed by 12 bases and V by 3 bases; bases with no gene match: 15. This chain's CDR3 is CASSQVGTGIRSLPLHF. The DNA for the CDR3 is TGTGCCAGCAGCCAGGTCGGGACAGGGATTCGATCATTACCCCTCCACTTT.

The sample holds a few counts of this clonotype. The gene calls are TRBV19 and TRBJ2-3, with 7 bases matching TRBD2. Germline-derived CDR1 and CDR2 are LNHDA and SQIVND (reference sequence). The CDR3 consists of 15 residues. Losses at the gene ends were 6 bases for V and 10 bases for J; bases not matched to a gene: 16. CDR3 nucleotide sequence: TGTGCCAGTAGGGCACTAGCGAGATACCCCTATGCGCAGTATTTT. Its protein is CASRALARYPYAQYF.

The CDR3 loop is CASSLGQALVHF. CDR3 bases: TGTGCCAGCAGCTTGGGACAGGCCCTCGTCCACTTT. The J gene is TRBJ1-6, the V gene TRBV6-1; TRBD1 agrees at 8 bases. V shed 6 bases, J shed 17 bases, and the junction held 9 bases outside the gene matches. Per germline, CDR1 MNHNS and CDR2 SASEGT. This CDR3 spans 12 amino acids.

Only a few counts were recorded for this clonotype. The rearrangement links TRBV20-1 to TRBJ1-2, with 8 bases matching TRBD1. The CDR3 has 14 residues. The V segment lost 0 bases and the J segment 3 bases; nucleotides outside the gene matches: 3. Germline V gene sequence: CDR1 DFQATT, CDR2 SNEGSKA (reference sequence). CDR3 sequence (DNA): TGCAGTGCTAGAGAGGACAGGGCGCACTATGGCTACACCTTC. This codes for CSAREDRAHYGYTF.

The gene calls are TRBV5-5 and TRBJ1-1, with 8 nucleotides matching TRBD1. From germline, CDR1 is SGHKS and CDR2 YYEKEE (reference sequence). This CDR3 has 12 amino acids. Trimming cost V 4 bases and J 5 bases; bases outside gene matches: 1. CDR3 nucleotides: TGTGCCAGCAGCAGACAGGGGACTGAAGCTTTCTTT. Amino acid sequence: CASSRQGTEAFF.

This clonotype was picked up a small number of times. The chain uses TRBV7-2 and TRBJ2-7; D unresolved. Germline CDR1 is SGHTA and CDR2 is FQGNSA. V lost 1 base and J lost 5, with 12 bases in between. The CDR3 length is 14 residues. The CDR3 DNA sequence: TGTGCCAGCAGCTTAGATTGGCAGACGAACGAGCAGTACTTC. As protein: CASSLDWQTNEQYF.

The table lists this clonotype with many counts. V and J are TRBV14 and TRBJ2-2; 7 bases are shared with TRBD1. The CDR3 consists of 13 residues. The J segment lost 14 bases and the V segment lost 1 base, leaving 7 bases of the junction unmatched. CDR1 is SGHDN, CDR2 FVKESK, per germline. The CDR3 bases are TGTGCCAGCAGCCAAGCCCGACAGGGTCGACTGTTTTTT. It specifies CASSQARQGRLFF. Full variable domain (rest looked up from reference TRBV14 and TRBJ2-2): EAGVTQFPSHSVIEKGQTVTLRCDPISGHDNLYWYRRVMGKEIKFLLHFVKESKQDESGMPNNRFLAERTGGTYSTLKVQPAELEDSGVYFCASSQARQGRLFFGEGSRLTVL.

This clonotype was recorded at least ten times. The CDR3 reads CATSPAQGNYGYTF. In DNA, the CDR3 is TGTGCCACCAGCCCAGCCCAGGGGAACTATGGCTACACCTTC. The chain joins TRBV15 to TRBJ1-2; D perhaps matches TRBD1 (6 bases). This CDR3 region has 14 residues. With 5 bases removed from V and 2 bases from J, the gap between germline ends came to 12 bases. CDR1 LNHNV and CDR2 YYDKDF come from the germline V gene (reference sequence). Full variable domain (missing parts from reference TRBV15 and TRBJ1-2): DAMVIQNPRYQVTQFGKPVTLSCSQTLNHNVMYWYQQKSSQAPKLLFHYYDKDFNNEADTPDNFQSRRPNTSFCFLDIRSPGLGDTAMYLCATSPAQGNYGYTFGSGTRLTVV.

The CDR3 DNA reads TGTGCCAGCAAGTCGCGGGGGGGAGCCTACAATGAGCAGTTCTTC. This sequence encodes CASKSRGGAYNEQFF. This chain connects TRBV6-6 to TRBJ2-1, with 9 bases lining up with TRBD2. V dropped 7 bases and J dropped 2; count of bases not matched to a gene: 6. The CDR3 is 15 amino acids. Germline V CDR1 and CDR2: MNHNY, SVGAGI (reference sequence).